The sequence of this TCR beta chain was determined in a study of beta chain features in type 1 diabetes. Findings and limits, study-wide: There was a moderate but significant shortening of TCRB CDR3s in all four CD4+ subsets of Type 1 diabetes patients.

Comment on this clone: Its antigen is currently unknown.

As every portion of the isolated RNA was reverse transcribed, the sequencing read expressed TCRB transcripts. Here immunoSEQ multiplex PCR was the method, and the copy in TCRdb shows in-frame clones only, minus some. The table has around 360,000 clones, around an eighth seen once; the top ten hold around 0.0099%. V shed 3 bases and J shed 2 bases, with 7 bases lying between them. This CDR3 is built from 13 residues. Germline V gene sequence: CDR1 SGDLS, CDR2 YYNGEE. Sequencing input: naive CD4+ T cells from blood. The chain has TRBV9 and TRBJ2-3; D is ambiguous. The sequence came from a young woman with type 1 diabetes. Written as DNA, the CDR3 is TGTGCCAGCAGCGACACTAACACAGATACGCAGTATTTT. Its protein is CASSDTNTDTQYF.